This entry concerns a single T cell receptor beta chain. Antigen: not known. The data belong to a study of T cell repertoires in cytomegalovirus infection. Study context: As its CMV epitopes, the study selected recently identified HLA-C-restricted and well-studied HLA-B-restricted targets. Both a matching HLA type and CMV infection were indicated by public TCR beta signatures.

MiXCR was run by TCRdb on the reads, yielding one entry per CDR3 protein. This table has approximately 990,000 distinct CDR3 sequences, around 29% appearing once. The study's findings and limits: The ex vivo response showed dominance by HLA-C-restricted CMV-specific TCR beta clonotypes.

This CDR3 region has 14 residues. The V gene lost 2 bases and the J gene lost 2 bases, with 9 bases spanning the gap. The chain is built from TRBV12-3 or TRBV12-4 and TRBJ2-5; tentatively, D is TRBD1 (6 bases). This sequence originates from a human donor in good health (CMV status not recorded). Some clones in this sample may be carry-over from other donors' samples. Specimen: cultured CD8+ T cells from PBMCs, collected from culture after CMV antigen stimulation. Here the CDR3 DNA reads TGTGCCAGCAGTTTACGGACAGAACAAGAGACCCAGTACTTC. The encoded protein is CASSLRTEQETQYF.